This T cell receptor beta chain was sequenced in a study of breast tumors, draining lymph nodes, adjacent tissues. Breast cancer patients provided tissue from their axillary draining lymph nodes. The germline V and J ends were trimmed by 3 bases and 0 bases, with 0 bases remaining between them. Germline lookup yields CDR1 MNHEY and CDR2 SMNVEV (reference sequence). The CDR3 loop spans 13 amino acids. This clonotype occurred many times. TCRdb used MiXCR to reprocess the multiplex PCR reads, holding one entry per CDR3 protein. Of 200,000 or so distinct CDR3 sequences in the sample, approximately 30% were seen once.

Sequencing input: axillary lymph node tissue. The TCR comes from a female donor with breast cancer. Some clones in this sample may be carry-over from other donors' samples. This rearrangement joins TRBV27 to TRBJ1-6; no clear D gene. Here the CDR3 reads CASSFSYNSPLHF. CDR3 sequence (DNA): TGTGCCAGCAGTTTCTCCTATAATTCACCCCTCCACTTT.